A single sample gave rise to the 14 T cell receptor beta chains below, sequenced in a study of cytomegalovirus exposure and HLA in healthy donors. 60 Vbeta and 13 Jbeta primers were used in PCR. The assay was immunoSEQ multiplex PCR, and TCRdb's table has in-frame clones only and misses some. The specimen's table records about 140,000 clones. The specimen sequenced was PBMCs. These receptors were obtained from a male donor in good health and CMV-seronegative.

Points on this clone: This same CDR3 is encoded by further DNA sequences in the sample. This rearrangement joins TRBV5-1 to TRBJ2-7; tentative D call: TRBD1 (5 bases). V lost 0 bases and J 2 bases, leaving 9 bases between the germline ends. Per the germline V gene, CDR1 is SGHRS and CDR2 is YFSETQ. The CDR3 runs 14 residues. The CDR3 bases are TGCGCCAGCAGCTTGGTGCAGGGCGCCTACGAGCAGTACTTC. This gives the protein CASSLVQGAYEQYF.

The chain combines TRBV5-4 with TRBJ1-2; the match to TRBD1 covers 11 bases. The germline CDR1 and CDR2 sequences are SGHNT and YYREEE (reference sequence). CDR3 length: 17 residues. The trim removed 4 bases at V and 5 bases at J, leaving 13 bases unmatched. The CDR3 sequence is CASSGQGARGVKYGYTF. The CDR3 nucleotides are TGTGCCAGCAGCGGACAGGGGGCGCGTGGGGTTAAATATGGCTACACCTTC.

This chain uses TRBV18 with TRBJ2-1, with 13 bases matching TRBD2. The V gene end was trimmed by 1 base and the J gene end by 7 bases; junction bases not matched to a gene: 1. The CDR3 has 15 amino acids. Germline V gene data show CDR1 as KGHSH and CDR2 as LQKENI. The CDR3 loop reads CASSPRTSGGNEQFF. The DNA for the CDR3 is TGTGCCAGCTCACCACGGACTAGCGGGGGTAATGAGCAGTTCTTC.

The chain uses TRBV18 and TRBJ1-1; maybe TRBD1 (5 bases). V dropped 3 bases and J dropped 2 bases, with 10 bases sitting between them. The CDR3 is 14 amino acids. Germline lookup yields CDR1 KGHSH and CDR2 LQKENI. The CDR3, as DNA: TGTGCCAGCTCACCGGGGGGGGTTAACACTGAAGCTTTCTTT. It yields the protein CASSPGGVNTEAFF.

The V and J genes are TRBV19 and TRBJ1-4; no clear D gene. This CDR3 is 12 amino acids long. Per germline, CDR1 LNHDA and CDR2 SQIVND (reference sequence). The CDR3 nucleotides read TGTAACAGCGGGGATATCGTGGAAAAACTGTTTTTT. Its translation is CNSGDIVEKLFF.

The chain joins TRBV4-3 to TRBJ2-1; 9 bases fit TRBD2. The CDR3 consists of 16 residues. Germline V lookup: CDR1 LGHNA, CDR2 YSLEER. J gave up 9 bases and V 1 base, and 10 bases lay outside the gene matches. CDR3 bases: TGCGCCAGCAGCCAAGGGCCGGGACTAGCTAAGGGTGAGCAGTTCTTC. It translates to CASSQGPGLAKGEQFF.

The chain couples TRBV18 to TRBJ1-2; the D gene is possibly TRBD1 (6 bases). The length of the CDR3 is 15 residues. The V gene's germline CDR1 is KGHSH and CDR2 LQKENI. The ends were cut back, 2 bases at V and 9 bases at J, with 19 bases in the middle. For the CDR3, the DNA is TGTGCCAGCTCACCATGGCTTTCAGGGGAATCGAGCTACACCTTC. It specifies CASSPWLSGESSYTF. The full variable domain, completed using reference TRBV18 and TRBJ1-2, is NAGVMQNPRHLVRRRGQEARLRCSPMKGHSHVYWYRQLPEEGLKFMVYLQKENIIDESGMPKERFSAEFPKEGPSILRIQQVVRGDSAAYFCASSPWLSGESSYTFGSGTRLTVV.

The chain recombines TRBV5-6 with TRBJ1-1, with unresolved D. This CDR3 has 14 amino acids. The V gene lost 5 bases and the J gene lost 3 bases, with 14 bases spanning the gap. Germline-derived CDR1 and CDR2 are SGHDT and YYEEEE. The CDR3 spells CASSPRVGYTEAFF. DNA of the CDR3: TGTGCCAGCAGTCCTCGGGTGGGTTACACTGAAGCTTTCTTT.

This rearrangement joins TRBV5-6 to TRBJ1-6; D is perhaps TRBD1 (6 bases). Germline V CDR1 and CDR2: SGHDT, YYEEEE. Trimming pared 4 bases from V and 8 bases from J, leaving 16 bases between. This CDR3 region has 15 residues. CDR3 DNA sequence: TGTGCCAGCAGCCCCATGCAGGGGACGTATTCACCCCTCCACTTT. Translated: CASSPMQGTYSPLHF. Full variable domain (remainder filled in from reference TRBV5-6 and TRBJ1-6): DAGVTQSPTHLIKTRGQQVTLRCSPKSGHDTVSWYQQALGQGPQFIFQYYEEEERQRGNFPDRFSGHQFPNYSSELNVNALLLGDSALYLCASSPMQGTYSPLHFGNGTRLTVT.

The chain uses TRBV7-2 and TRBJ2-3; 8 bases match TRBD1. The CDR3 length is 15 residues. CDR1 is SGHTA, CDR2 FQGNSA, per germline. V shed 1 base, J shed 5 bases, and the junction held 5 bases outside the gene matches. This chain's CDR3 is CASSLGPGGIDTQYF. The CDR3 coding sequence is TGTGCCAGCAGCTTAGGACCAGGGGGCATAGATACGCAGTATTTT.

The gene calls are TRBV19 and TRBJ1-6; D is unresolved. The CDR3 is 16 residues long. Germline V gives CDR1 LNHDA, CDR2 SQIVND (reference sequence). V lost 5 bases and J lost 7, with 18 bases in between. The CDR3 bases are TGTGCCAGTAGTGAGGGTCTCGTATTCTTCAATTCACCCCTCCACTTT. Amino acid sequence: CASSEGLVFFNSPLHF.

The V gene is TRBV27, the J gene TRBJ1-2; 7 bases align to TRBD1. Trimming removed 6 bases from V and 8 bases from J; junction bases left unmatched: 9. The CDR3 extends over 13 amino acids. Germline assignment: CDR1 MNHEY and CDR2 SMNVEV (reference sequence). CDR3 DNA sequence: TGTGCCAGCAGACCGGGACAGAGTCCCGGCTACACCTTC. Translated: CASRPGQSPGYTF.

The chain joins TRBV30 to TRBJ1-4; unclear D gene. Germline CDR1 is GTSNPN and CDR2 is SVGIG (reference sequence). V lost 2 bases to trimming and J lost 7 bases, with 17 bases between them. CDR3 length equals 15 residues. DNA of the CDR3: TGTGCCTGGAGTCAAGTTTCGGGGTCCGGTGAAAAACTGTTTTTT. Protein sequence: CAWSQVSGSGEKLFF.

The chain couples TRBV15 to TRBJ2-5, with D unclear. The germline gives CDR1 LNHNV, CDR2 YYDKDF (reference sequence). The V gene lost 5 bases and the J gene lost 7 bases, with 14 bases spanning the gap. The CDR3 length is 13 residues. The CDR3 loop reads CATSPGNSRTQYF. The CDR3 nucleotides read TGTGCCACCAGCCCAGGAAACTCAAGGACCCAGTACTTC.